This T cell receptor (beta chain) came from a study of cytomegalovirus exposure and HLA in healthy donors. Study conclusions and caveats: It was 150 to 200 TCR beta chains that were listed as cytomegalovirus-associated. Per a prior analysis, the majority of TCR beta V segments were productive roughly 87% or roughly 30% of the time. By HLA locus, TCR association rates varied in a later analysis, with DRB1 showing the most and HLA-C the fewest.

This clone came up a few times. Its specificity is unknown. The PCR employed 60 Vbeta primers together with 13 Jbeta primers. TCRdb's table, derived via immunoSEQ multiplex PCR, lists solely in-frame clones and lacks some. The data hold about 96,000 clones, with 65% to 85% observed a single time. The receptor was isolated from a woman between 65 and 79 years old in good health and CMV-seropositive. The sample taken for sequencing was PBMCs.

CDR3: CASSSREPSYNEQFF. The DNA for the CDR3 is TGTGCCAGCAGCTCTCGGGAGCCCTCCTACAATGAGCAGTTCTTC. The genes are TRBV7-6 and TRBJ2-1; weak D call: TRBD2 (6 bases). The V end lost 4 bases, the J end lost 0 bases, and 10 bases lay between the germline ends. Germline loops: CDR1 SGHVS, CDR2 FNYEAQ. This CDR3 is built from 15 residues.